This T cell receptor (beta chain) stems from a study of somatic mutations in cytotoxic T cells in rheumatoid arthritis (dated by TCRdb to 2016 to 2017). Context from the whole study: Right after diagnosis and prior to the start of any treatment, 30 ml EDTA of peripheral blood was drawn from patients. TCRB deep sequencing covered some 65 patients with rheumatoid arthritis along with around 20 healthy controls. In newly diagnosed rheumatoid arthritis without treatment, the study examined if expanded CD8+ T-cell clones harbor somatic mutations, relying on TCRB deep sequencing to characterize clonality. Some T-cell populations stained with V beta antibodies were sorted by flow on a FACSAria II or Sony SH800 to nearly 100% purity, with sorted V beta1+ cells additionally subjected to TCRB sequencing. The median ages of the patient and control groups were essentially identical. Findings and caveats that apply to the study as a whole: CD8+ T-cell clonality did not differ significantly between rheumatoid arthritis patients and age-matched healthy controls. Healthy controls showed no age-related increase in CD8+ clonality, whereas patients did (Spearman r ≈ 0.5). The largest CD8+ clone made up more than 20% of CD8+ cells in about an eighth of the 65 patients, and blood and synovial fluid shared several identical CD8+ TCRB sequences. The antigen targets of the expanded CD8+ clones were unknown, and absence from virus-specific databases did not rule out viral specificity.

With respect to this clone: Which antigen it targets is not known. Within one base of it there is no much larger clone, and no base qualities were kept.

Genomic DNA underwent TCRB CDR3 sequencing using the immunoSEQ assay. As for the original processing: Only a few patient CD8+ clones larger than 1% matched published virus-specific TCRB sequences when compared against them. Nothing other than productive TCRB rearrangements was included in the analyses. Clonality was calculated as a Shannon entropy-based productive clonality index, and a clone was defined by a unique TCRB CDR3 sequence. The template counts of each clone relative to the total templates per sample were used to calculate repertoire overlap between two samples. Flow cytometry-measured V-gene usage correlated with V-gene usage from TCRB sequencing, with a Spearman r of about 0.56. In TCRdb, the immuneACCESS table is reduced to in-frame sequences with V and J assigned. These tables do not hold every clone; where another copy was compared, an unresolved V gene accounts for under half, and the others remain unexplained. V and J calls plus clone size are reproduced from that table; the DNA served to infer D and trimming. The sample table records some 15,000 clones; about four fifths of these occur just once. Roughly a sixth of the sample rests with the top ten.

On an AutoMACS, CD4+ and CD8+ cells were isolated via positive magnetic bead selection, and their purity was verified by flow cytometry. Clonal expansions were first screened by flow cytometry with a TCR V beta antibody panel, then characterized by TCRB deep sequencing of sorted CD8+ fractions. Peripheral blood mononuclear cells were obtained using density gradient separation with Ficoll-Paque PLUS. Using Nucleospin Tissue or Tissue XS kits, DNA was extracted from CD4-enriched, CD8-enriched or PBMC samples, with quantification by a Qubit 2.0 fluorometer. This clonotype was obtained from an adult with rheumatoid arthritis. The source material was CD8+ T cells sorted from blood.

The DNA sequence is given as TGTGCCAGCAGTTACGGGGGAAGAGCGGGGGGAGAGACCCAGTACTTC. This yields the protein CASSYGGRAGGETQYF. This chain joins TRBV6-5 to TRBJ2-5; 9 bases in the middle match TRBD2. Including the terminal cysteine and phenylalanine, the CDR3 comprises 16 residues. Of the read, only the CDR3 DNA is kept; its 48 bases are in frame from base 1. The germline V gene specifies MNHEY as CDR1 and SVGAGI as CDR2. Ends trimmed: V by 2 bases, J by 4 bases; bases unmatched to a gene: 8.